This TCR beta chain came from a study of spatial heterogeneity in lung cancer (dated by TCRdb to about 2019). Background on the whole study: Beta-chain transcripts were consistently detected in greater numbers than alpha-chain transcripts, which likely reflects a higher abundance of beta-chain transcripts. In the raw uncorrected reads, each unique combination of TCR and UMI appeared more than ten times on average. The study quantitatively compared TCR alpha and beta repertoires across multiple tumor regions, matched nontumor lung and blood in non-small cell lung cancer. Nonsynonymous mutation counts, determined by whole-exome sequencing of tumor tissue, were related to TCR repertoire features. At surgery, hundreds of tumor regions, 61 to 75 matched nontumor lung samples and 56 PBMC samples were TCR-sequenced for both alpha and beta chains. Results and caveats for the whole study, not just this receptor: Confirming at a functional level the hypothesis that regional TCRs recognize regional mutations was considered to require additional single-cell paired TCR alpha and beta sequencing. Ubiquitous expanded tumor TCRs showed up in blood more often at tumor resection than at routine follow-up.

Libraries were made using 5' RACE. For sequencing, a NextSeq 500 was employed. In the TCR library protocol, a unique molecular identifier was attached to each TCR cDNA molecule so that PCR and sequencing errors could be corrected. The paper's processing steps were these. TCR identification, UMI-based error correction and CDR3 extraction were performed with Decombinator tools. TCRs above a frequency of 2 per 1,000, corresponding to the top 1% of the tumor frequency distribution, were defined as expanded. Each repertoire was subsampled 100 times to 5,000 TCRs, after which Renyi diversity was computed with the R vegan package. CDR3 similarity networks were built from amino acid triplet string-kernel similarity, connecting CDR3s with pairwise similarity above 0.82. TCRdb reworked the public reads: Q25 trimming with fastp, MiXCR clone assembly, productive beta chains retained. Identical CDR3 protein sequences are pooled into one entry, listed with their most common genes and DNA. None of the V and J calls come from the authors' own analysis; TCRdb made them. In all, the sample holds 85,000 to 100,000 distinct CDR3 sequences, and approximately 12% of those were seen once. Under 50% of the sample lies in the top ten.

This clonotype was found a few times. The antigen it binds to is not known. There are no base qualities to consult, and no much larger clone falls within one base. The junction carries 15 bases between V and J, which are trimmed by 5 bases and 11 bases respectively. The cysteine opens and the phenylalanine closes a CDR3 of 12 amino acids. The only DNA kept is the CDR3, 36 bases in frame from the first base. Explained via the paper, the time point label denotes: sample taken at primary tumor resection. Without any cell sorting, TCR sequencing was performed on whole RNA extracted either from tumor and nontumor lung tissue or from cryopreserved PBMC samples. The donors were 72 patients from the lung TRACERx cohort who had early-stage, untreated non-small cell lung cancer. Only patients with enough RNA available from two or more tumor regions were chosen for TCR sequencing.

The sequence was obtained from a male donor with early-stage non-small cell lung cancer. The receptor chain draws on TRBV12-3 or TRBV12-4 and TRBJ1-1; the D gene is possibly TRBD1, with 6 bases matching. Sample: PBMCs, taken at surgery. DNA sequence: TGTGCCAGCAGTCAAAGGGGGGTATGGGCTTTCTTT. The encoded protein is CASSQRGVWAFF.